The 23 T cell receptor beta chains below were found in one sample sequenced in a study of cytomegalovirus exposure and HLA in healthy donors. PCR was performed using 60 Vbeta and 13 Jbeta primers. Profiling relied on immunoSEQ multiplex PCR, and the TCRdb table lists in-frame clones only, not all of them. Altogether 120,000 to 150,000 clones are present, over 60% being singletons, with the ten largest covering over 1.5%. The source material was PBMCs. The receptor set was obtained from a man aged 40-49 years in good health and CMV-seronegative.

The chain recombines TRBV27 with TRBJ2-1; the D gene is possibly TRBD2 (5 bases). Trimming cost V 8 bases and J 2 bases, with 16 bases left between them. Germline assignment: CDR1 MNHEY and CDR2 SMNVEV (reference sequence). The CDR3 runs to 15 residues. The CDR3 here is CASRILGSPYNEQFF. The DNA of the CDR3 is TGTGCCAGCCGGATCCTGGGGAGCCCCTACAATGAGCAGTTCTTC.

This chain links TRBV6-5 with TRBJ2-5; D possibly corresponds to TRBD2 (5 bases). Trimming removed 4 bases at V and 9 bases at J, with 9 bases between. The CDR3 is made up of 11 amino acids. Looked up from germline, CDR1 is MNHEY and CDR2 is SVGAGI. The DNA of the CDR3 is TGTGCCAGCAGTTCCGTCGGGGCCCAGTACTTC. Translating gives CASSSVGAQYF.

This clone was detected only once. The chain links TRBV28 to TRBJ1-2; 10 bases line up with TRBD1. J lost 5 bases, V lost 4 bases, and 7 bases had no gene match. Germline values: CDR1 MDHEN, CDR2 SYDVKM. The CDR3 spans 15 residues. The CDR3 bases are TGTGCCAGCAGTTGGGGACAGGGGCTCGGGTATGGCTACACCTTC. It codes for CASSWGQGLGYGYTF.

This chain connects TRBV30 to TRBJ1-6; D is possibly TRBD1 (6 bases). The V end was cut by 5 bases, the J end by 5 bases, with 16 bases between. This CDR3 has 15 amino acids. CDR1 is GTSNPN and CDR2 is SVGIG in the germline V gene (reference sequence). The CDR3, as DNA: TGTGCCTGGTCCCAGGACAGAATTAATAATTCACCCCTCCACTTT. Translation: CAWSQDRINNSPLHF.

This chain uses TRBV25-1 with TRBJ2-7, with 11 nucleotides matching TRBD2. The CDR3 spans 15 residues. V lost 2 bases to trimming and J lost 6 bases; unmatched junction nucleotides: 6. Germline lookup yields CDR1 MGHDK and CDR2 SYGVNS. CDR3 in DNA: TGTGCCAGCAGTGAACGTCTACTAGCGGGGGCCGAGCAGTACTTC. Protein: CASSERLLAGAEQYF.

The chain combines TRBV7-8 with TRBJ2-7; D may be TRBD2 (6 bases). Looked up from germline, CDR1 is SGHVS and CDR2 is FQNEAQ. V dropped 5 bases and J dropped 4 bases, with 18 bases sitting between them. The CDR3 totals 15 residues. CDR3 in DNA: TGTGCCAGCAGCCCTGCCGGGACTTCACCTTACGAGCAGTACTTC. This codes for CASSPAGTSPYEQYF.

With regard to this clone: An end of the junction does not agree with germline; a read error may underlie this. This sequence joins TRBV7-9 and TRBJ2-5, with 9 bases lining up with TRBD1. Germline V CDR1 and CDR2: SEHNR, FQNEAQ (reference sequence). The CDR3 totals 17 residues. CDR3 amino acids: CSSSLSDRGYLQETQYF. The DNA for the CDR3 is TGTTCCAGCAGCTTATCGGACAGGGGTTACCTCCAAGAGACCCAGTACTTC.

The chain has TRBV13 and TRBJ2-7, with TRBD2 identical over 8 bases. CDR1 and CDR2 from the germline V gene are PRHDT and FYEKMQ (reference sequence). The CDR3 is 15 amino acids. The V and J ends lost 6 bases and 3 bases, in that order; junction bases with no gene match: 10. CDR3 in amino acids: CASRPAAGGFYEQYF. CDR3 in DNA: TGTGCCAGCAGACCCGCGGCGGGAGGTTTCTACGAGCAGTACTTC.

The rearrangement uses TRBV19 and TRBJ2-6; D is possibly TRBD1 (6 bases). Germline V gene data show CDR1 as LNHDA and CDR2 as SQIVND (reference sequence). V was cut by 5 bases and J by 2 bases, with 10 bases left in between. This CDR3 is built from 15 residues. DNA of the CDR3: TGTGCCAGTAGTGTATCAGGGGCTGGGGCCAACGTCCTGACTTTC. Translating gives CASSVSGAGANVLTF.

The chain has TRBV6-4 and TRBJ2-1; 10 nucleotides match TRBD2. Germline loops: CDR1 MRHNA, CDR2 SNTAGT. The length of the CDR3 is 15 residues. The V segment lost 4 bases and the J segment 4 bases; nucleotides outside the gene matches: 4. Written as DNA, the CDR3 is TGTGCCAGCAGTGGGACTAGCGGCGAGTACAATGAGCAGTTCTTC. Translation: CASSGTSGEYNEQFF.

In DNA form, the CDR3 reads TGTGCCAGCTACCTCGGACAGGTCCGGGGTGGCTACACCTTC. It translates to CASYLGQVRGGYTF. The chain couples TRBV5-4 to TRBJ1-2; 7 bases match TRBD1. Germline V gene sequence: CDR1 SGHNT, CDR2 YYREEE (reference sequence). Trimming removed 7 bases from V and 7 bases from J; junction bases left unmatched: 13. CDR3 length: 14 amino acids.

The chain uses TRBV28 and TRBJ2-1; D might be TRBD2 (5 bases). V was cut by 9 bases and J by 6 bases, with 12 bases left in between. CDR1 and CDR2 (germline): MDHEN, SYDVKM. There are 12 residues in the CDR3. CDR3 amino acids: CASREWSNEQFF. The CDR3 DNA reads TGTGCCAGTCGGGAATGGAGCAATGAGCAGTTCTTC.

This chain uses TRBV6-1 with TRBJ2-7, with TRBD2 as a possible D gene (5 bases). V lost 6 bases and J 7 bases, leaving 16 bases between the germline ends. The CDR3 loop spans 13 amino acids. Looked up from germline, CDR1 is MNHNS and CDR2 is SASEGT. The CDR3 DNA reads TGTGCCAGCAGAGAGGGTGGTATTGGGGAGCAGTACTTC. Protein: CASREGGIGEQYF.

On this clone: The junction shows a germline mismatch at one end, possibly a read error. The V gene is TRBV7-3, the J gene TRBJ2-6, with a weak D call TRBD1 (5 bases). CDR3 length: 16 residues. Germline values: CDR1 SGHTA, CDR2 FQGTGA. DNA of the CDR3: TGTGCCAGCAGCTTAGGGGCAGGCTCTGGGGCCAACGGCCTGACTTTC. It translates to CASSLGAGSGANGLTF.

V and J are TRBV5-4 and TRBJ2-2; D is possibly TRBD2 (5 bases). Germline V gives CDR1 SGHNT, CDR2 YYREEE (reference sequence). CDR3 size: 16 residues. Trimming removed 5 bases at V and 5 bases at J, with 19 bases between. Written as DNA, the CDR3 is TGTGCCAGCAGTTTCTTTAACGGGGTTTGGACCGGGGAGCTGTTTTTT. Amino acids: CASSFFNGVWTGELFF.

The gene calls are TRBV5-6 and TRBJ2-2, with 14 nucleotides matching TRBD2. Germline trimming cut 5 bases from V and 2 bases from J; bases unmatched to any gene: 5. The germline gives CDR1 SGHDT, CDR2 YYEEEE. The CDR3 extends over 17 amino acids. DNA of the CDR3: TGTGCCAGCAGGTATGGACTAGCGGGAGGCAACACCGGGGAGCTGTTTTTT. Protein: CASRYGLAGGNTGELFF.

The CDR3 DNA reads as TGCGCCAGCAGTGGCAGGGGCAACACTGAAGCTTTCTTT. It specifies CASSGRGNTEAFF. The chain employs TRBV10-2 and TRBJ1-1; TRBD1 might be the D (6 bases). Per the germline V gene, CDR1 is WSHSY and CDR2 is SAAADI. CDR3 length: 13 amino acids. Trimming removed 4 bases at V and 2 bases at J, with 8 bases between.

The CDR3: CASSILGGEETQYF. The DNA of the CDR3 is TGTGCCAGTAGTATCCTCGGCGGAGAAGAGACCCAGTACTTC. This chain connects TRBV19 to TRBJ2-5; D remains unclear. The germline V gene encodes CDR1 LNHDA and CDR2 SQIVND (reference sequence). Between the trimmed V and J ends, which lost 3 bases and 3 bases, there was a span of 11 bases. The CDR3 extends over 14 amino acids.

The V call is TRBV4-1, the J call TRBJ2-5, with 12 bases that match TRBD2. CDR1 is MGHRA, CDR2 YSYEKL, per germline. This CDR3 region has 16 residues. V shed 2 bases, J shed 5 bases, and the junction held 6 bases outside the gene matches. CDR3 sequence: CASSQLAGGPWETQYF. CDR3 nucleotides: TGCGCCAGCAGCCAACTAGCGGGAGGGCCTTGGGAGACCCAGTACTTC.

The chain recombines TRBV2 with TRBJ2-2, with 7 bases fitting TRBD1. Unmatched junction bases numbered 4, after V lost 4 bases and J lost 5 bases. This CDR3 has 14 amino acids. The germline V gene has CDR1 SNHLY and CDR2 FYNNEI. The CDR3 protein is CASSVARGTGELFF. CDR3 sequence (DNA): TGTGCCAGCAGTGTAGCCAGGGGGACCGGGGAGCTGTTTTTT.

The chain joins TRBV4-1 to TRBJ1-1, with D tentatively TRBD1 (5 bases). V lost 1 base and J lost 5, with 14 bases in between. The CDR3 totals 15 residues. Germline V gene lookup returns CDR1 MGHRA and CDR2 YSYEKL. The CDR3 region has the DNA TGCGCCAGCAGCCAAGGGGGCGCAGGCTATACTGAAGCTTTCTTT. This gives the protein CASSQGGAGYTEAFF.

The chain has TRBV25-1 and TRBJ1-4; no clear D. Germline V lookup: CDR1 MGHDK, CDR2 SYGVNS. V gave up 6 bases and J gave up 0 bases, with 8 bases separating them. The CDR3 is 14 residues long. The CDR3 loop reads CASSDFATNEKLFF. The DNA of the CDR3 is TGTGCCAGCAGCGACTTTGCAACTAATGAAAAACTGTTTTTT. Complete variable domain (other parts from reference TRBV25-1 and TRBJ1-4): EADIYQTPRYLVIGTGKKITLECSQTMGHDKMYWYQQDPGMELHLIHYSYGVNSTEKGDLSSESTVSRIRTEHFPLTLESARPSHTSQYLCASSDFATNEKLFFGSGTQLSVL.

The chain links TRBV19 to TRBJ1-1; D call uncertain. Germline CDR1 reads LNHDA; CDR2 reads SQIVND (reference sequence). The CDR3 totals 13 residues. Trimming cost V 3 bases and J 4 bases, with 9 bases left between them. For the CDR3, the DNA is TGTGCCAGTAGTATCGCCAGCGGCACTGAAGCTTTCTTT. Protein sequence: CASSIASGTEAFF. The whole variable domain, remainder taken from reference TRBV19 and TRBJ1-1, is DGGITQSPKYLFRKEGQNVTLSCEQNLNHDAMYWYRQDPGQGLRLIYYSQIVNDFQKGDIAEGYSVSREKKESFPLTVTSAQKNPTAFYLCASSIASGTEAFFGQGTRLTVV.